A selection of T cell receptor beta chains follows, all from one sample in a study of tumor-infiltrating lymphocytes in oesophageal squamous cell carcinoma. TCRdb re-analysed the PCR reads in MiXCR, keeping a single row per CDR3 protein. The sample lists about 12,000 distinct CDR3 sequences; 56% were seen once. The source material was esophageal tumor tissue. These TCRs come from a female donor with esophageal squamous cell carcinoma. The CDR3 runs from the conserved cysteine through the conserved F or W. A D gene is named only where the DNA matches it firmly. Only some rows state a clone size, as once, few, many or a class for expanded clones.

D gene	clone size	V gene	J gene	CDR3 length	CDR3 DNA	CDR3 protein
-	-	TRBV7-6	TRBJ2-1	13	TGTGCCAGCAGCTTGGGACATAACAATGAGCAGTTCTTC	CASSLGHNNEQFF
TRBD2	-	TRBV19	TRBJ2-5	15	TGTGCCAGTAGTCGGGCAACTAGCGGACAAGAGACCCAGTACTTC	CASSRATSGQETQYF
-	few	TRBV3-1	TRBJ2-7	12	TGTGCCAGCAGCCCACGGACCTACGAGCAGTACTTC	CASSPRTYEQYF
TRBD2	-	TRBV6-5	TRBJ2-7	15	TGTGCCAGCAGTTACGCCAGGGACTACAACAATGAGCAGTACTTC	CASSYARDYNNEQYF
-	many	TRBV12-3/TRBV12-4	TRBJ2-1	13	TGTGCCAGCAGTTTAGCAGTTCGGAGGGAGCAGTTCTTC	CASSLAVRREQFF
TRBD2	-	TRBV7-2	TRBJ2-1	16	TGTGCCAGCAGCTTAGCGACGGGAGGGCCACACAATGAGCAGTTCTTC	CASSLATGGPHNEQFF
-	-	TRBV6-2/TRBV6-3	TRBJ2-7	14	TGTGCCAGCAGTGAAACGGGAGAGGGCTACGAGCAGTACTTC	CASSETGEGYEQYF
-	-	TRBV7-2	TRBJ1-2	15	TGTGCCAGCAGTTCATACCGGGACACGGGCTATGGCTACACCTTC	CASSSYRDTGYGYTF
-	-	TRBV7-6	TRBJ2-1	16	TGTGCCAGCAGCTTAGCGTGGCCAGGGGCGGGTGATGAGCAGTTCTTC	CASSLAWPGAGDEQFF
-	few	TRBV6-6	TRBJ2-2	14	TGTGCCAGCAGTTTTTGGCGTAGCACCGGGGAGCTGTTTTTT	CASSFWRSTGELFF
TRBD2	-	TRBV9	TRBJ2-3	14	TGTGCCAGCAGCCTAGGAAGCGGGAGAGATACGCAGTATTTT	CASSLGSGRDTQYF
-	-	TRBV7-2	TRBJ2-7	13	TGTGCCAGCAGCTTACAACAGGTGAAGGAGCAGTACTTC	CASSLQQVKEQYF
-	-	TRBV5-3	TRBJ2-1	14	TGTGCCAGCACCCGACGGAGCTCCTACAATGAGCAGTTCTTC	CASTRRSSYNEQFF
-	-	TRBV7-2	TRBJ2-7	13	TGTGCCAGCAGCCCCACCGGGCCCTACGAGCAGTACTTC	CASSPTGPYEQYF
-	many	TRBV20-1	TRBJ2-7	12	TGCAGTGCTATTATGGGGGCGAAGGAGCAGTACTTC	CSAIMGAKEQYF
-	many	TRBV7-6	TRBJ2-7	16	TGTGCCAGCAGCTTAGGAACAGGGACTTTTGCCTACGAGCAGTACTTC	CASSLGTGTFAYEQYF
TRBD1	-	TRBV28	TRBJ1-3	15	TGTGCCAGCAGTTCCCCGACAGGGGTAGGAAACACCATATATTTT	CASSSPTGVGNTIYF
TRBD2	-	TRBV7-6	TRBJ2-5	15	TGTGCCAGCAGCACAGGGGCTAGCGGGAGTAAGACCCAGTACTTC	CASSTGASGSKTQYF
TRBD1	few	TRBV7-3	TRBJ2-1	16	TGTGCCAGCAGCTTAAATCTGGACAGGGGCTCCGATGAGCAGTTCTTC	CASSLNLDRGSDEQFF
-	-	TRBV19	TRBJ1-1	16	TGTGCCACCTCCAAAGGGGGGCTGTGGATGAACACTGAAGCTTTCTTT	CATSKGGLWMNTEAFF
TRBD1	-	TRBV7-3	TRBJ2-7	15	TGTGCCAGCAGCGCAGACAGGGCCGTCTCCTACGAGCAGTACTTC	CASSADRAVSYEQYF
TRBD1	many	TRBV27	TRBJ1-5	14	TGTGCCAGCAGTCTAACAGGGGCAAGGACGGCCCAGCATTTT	CASSLTGARTAQHF